This TCR beta chain was sequenced during a study of beta chain features in type 1 diabetes. About the research overall: Similarity in age, gender and cell yields was seen between patients and healthy donors.

What was sequenced were expressed TCRB transcripts, since all of the isolated RNA had been reverse transcribed. Sequencing used immunoSEQ multiplex PCR; TCRdb keeps in-frame clones, though not all of them. The sample lists 150,000 to 190,000 clones; around 10% were seen once. Sequencing used central memory CD4+ T cells from blood. The TCR originated in a man aged 18 to 30 in good health.

The CDR3 sequence is CASSLAGGEIQHF. The CDR3 bases are TGTGCCAGCAGCTTAGCTGGCGGGGAGATCCAGCATTTT. The chain couples TRBV7-9 to TRBJ1-5; D uncertain. Germline V CDR1 and CDR2: SEHNR, FQNEAQ (reference sequence). V lost 0 bases, J lost 12 bases, and 12 bases lay in between. This CDR3 has 13 residues.